The clone carrying this T cell receptor (beta chain) showed up just a few times. Its antigen is still unknown. Germline V gives CDR1 SGHTA, CDR2 FQGNSA. V shed 4 bases and J shed 1 base, with 18 bases lying between them. The CDR3 length is 17 residues. This entry comes from a study of identical twins. Study findings and constraints: Among monozygotic twins, out-of-frame TCR alpha sharing exceeded what models predicted. A lower insertion count was a feature of abundant cord blood beta clonotypes, with no such feature in memory repertoires.

Every one of the donors was a healthy Caucasian. Unique molecular identifiers were present on the cDNA, which also gained a universal primer site by template switching. Each CDR3 protein gets one entry after TCRdb re-called the 5' RACE reads with MiXCR. Found here are hundreds of thousands of distinct CDR3 sequences, over 8.5% of them singletons; the top ten hold 0.85% to 1%. Separately, the same data were catalogued under a study of yellow fever vaccine responses in identical twins.

Sequences were obtained from PBMCs. The sequence was obtained from a woman in her late teens or twenties in good health. This chain links TRBV7-2 with TRBJ2-3; D is perhaps TRBD1 or TRBD2 (7 bases each). CDR3 protein: CASSSRLGRGRTDTQYF. CDR3 DNA sequence: TGTGCCAGCAGCTCACGACTTGGGAGGGGGCGCACAGATACGCAGTATTTT.